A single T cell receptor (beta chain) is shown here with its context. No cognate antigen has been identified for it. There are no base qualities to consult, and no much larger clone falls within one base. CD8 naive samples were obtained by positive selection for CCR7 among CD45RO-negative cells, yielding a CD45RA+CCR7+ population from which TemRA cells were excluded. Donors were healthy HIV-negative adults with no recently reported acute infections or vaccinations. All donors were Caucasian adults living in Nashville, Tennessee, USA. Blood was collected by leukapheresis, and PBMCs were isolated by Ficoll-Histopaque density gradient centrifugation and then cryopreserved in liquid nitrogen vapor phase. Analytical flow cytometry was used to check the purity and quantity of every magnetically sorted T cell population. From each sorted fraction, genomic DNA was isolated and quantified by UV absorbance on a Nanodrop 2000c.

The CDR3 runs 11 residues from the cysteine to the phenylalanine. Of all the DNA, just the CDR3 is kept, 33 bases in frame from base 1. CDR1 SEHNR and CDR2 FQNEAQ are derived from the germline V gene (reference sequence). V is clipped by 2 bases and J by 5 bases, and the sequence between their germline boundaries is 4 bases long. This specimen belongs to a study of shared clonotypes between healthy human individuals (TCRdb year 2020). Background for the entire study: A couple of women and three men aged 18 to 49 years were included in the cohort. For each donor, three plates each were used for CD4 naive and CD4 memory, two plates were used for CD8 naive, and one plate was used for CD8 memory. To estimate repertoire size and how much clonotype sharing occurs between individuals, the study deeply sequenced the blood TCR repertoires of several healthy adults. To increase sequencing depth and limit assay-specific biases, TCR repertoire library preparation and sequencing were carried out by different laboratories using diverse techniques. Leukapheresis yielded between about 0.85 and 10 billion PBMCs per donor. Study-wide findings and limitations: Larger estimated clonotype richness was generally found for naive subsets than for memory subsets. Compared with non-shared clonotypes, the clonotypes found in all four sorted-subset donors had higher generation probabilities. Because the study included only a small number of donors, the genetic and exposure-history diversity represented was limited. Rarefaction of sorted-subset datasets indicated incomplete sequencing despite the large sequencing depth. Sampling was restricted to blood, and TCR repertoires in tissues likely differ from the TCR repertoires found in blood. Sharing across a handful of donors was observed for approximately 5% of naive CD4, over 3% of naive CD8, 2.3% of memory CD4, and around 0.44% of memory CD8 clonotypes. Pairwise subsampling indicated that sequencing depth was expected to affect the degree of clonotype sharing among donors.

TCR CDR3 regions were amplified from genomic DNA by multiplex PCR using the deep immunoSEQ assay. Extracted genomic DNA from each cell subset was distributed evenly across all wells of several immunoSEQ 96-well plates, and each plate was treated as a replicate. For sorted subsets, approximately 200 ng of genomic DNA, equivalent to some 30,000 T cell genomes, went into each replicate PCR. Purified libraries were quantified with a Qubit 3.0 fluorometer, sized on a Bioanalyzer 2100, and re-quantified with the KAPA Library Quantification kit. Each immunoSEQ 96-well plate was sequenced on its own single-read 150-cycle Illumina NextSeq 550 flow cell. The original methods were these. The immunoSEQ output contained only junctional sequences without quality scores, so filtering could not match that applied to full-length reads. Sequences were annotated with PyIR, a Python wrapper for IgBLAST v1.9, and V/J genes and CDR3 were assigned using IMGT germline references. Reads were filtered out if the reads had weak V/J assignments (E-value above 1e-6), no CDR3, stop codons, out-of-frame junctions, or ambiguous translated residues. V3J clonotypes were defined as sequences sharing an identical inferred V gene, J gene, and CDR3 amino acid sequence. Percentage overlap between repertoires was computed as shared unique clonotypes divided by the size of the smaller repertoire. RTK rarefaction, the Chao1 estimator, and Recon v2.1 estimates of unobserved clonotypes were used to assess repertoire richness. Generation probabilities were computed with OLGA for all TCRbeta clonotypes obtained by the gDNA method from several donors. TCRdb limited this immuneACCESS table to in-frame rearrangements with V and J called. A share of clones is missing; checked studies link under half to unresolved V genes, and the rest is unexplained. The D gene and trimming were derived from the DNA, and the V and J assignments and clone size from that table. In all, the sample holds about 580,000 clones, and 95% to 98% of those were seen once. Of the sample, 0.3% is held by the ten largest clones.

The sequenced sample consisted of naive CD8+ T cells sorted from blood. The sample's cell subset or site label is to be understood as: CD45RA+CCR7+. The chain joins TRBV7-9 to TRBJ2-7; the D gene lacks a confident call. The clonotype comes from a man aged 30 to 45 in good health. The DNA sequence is TGTGCCAGCAGCTTATCCAACGAGCAGTACTTC. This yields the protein CASSLSNEQYF.